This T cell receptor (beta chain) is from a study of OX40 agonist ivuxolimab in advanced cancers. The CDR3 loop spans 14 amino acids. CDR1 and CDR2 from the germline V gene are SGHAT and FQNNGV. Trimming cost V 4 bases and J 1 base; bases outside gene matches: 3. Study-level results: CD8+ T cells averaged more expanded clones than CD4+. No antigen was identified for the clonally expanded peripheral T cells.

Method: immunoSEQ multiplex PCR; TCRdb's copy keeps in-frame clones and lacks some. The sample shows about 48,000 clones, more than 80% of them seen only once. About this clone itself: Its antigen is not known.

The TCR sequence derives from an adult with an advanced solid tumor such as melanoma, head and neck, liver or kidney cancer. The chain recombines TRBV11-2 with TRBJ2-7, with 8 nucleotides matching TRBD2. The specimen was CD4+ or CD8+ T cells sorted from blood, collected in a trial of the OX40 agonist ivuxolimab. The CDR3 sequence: CASSSGTSSYEQYF. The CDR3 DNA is TGTGCCAGCAGCTCCGGGACTAGTTCCTACGAGCAGTACTTC.